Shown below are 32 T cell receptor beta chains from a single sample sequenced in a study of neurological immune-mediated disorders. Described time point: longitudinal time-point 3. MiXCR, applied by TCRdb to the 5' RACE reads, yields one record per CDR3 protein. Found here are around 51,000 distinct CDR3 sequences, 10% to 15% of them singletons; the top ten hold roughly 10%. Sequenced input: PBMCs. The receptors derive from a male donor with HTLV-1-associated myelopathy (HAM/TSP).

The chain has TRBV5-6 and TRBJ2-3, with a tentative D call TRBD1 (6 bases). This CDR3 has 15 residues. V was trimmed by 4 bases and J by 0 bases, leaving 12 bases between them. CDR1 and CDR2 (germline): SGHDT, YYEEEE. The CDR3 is CASSTLTGSTDTQYF. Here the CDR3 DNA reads TGTGCCAGCAGCACCCTGACAGGCAGCACAGATACGCAGTATTTT.

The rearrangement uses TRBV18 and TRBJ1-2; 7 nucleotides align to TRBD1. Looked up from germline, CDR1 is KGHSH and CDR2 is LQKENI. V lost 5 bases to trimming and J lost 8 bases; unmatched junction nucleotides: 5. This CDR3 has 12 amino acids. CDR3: CASSIDRAGYTF. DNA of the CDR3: TGTGCCAGCTCAATCGACAGGGCCGGCTACACCTTC. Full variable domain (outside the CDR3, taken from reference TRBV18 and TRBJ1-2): NAGVMQNPRHLVRRRGQEARLRCSPMKGHSHVYWYRQLPEEGLKFMVYLQKENIIDESGMPKERFSAEFPKEGPSILRIQQVVRGDSAAYFCASSIDRAGYTFGSGTRLTVV.

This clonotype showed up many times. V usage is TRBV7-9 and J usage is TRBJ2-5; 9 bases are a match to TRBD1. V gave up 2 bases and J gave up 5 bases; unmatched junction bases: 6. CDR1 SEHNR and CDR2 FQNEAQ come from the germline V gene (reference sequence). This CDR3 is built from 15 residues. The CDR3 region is CASSLLGTGLETQYF. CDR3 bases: TGTGCCAGCAGCTTATTAGGGACAGGGTTGGAGACCCAGTACTTC.

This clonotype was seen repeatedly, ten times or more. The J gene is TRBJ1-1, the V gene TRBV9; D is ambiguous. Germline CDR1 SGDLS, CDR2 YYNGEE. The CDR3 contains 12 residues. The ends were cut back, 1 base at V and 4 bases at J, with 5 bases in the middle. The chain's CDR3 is CASSVYGTEAFF. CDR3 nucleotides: TGTGCCAGCAGCGTATACGGCACTGAAGCTTTCTTT.

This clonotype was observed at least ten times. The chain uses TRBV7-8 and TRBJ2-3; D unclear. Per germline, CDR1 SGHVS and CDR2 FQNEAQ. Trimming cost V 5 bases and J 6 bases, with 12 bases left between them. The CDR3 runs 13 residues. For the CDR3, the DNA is TGTGCCAGCAGCCCCCCAGCCCAGGATACGCAGTATTTT. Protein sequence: CASSPPAQDTQYF. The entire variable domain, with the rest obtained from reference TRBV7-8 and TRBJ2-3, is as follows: GAGVSQSPRYKVAKRGQDVALRCDPISGHVSLFWYQQALGQGPEFLTYFQNEAQLDKSGLPSDRFFAERPEGSVSTLKIQRTQQEDSAVYLCASSPPAQDTQYFGPGTRLTVL.

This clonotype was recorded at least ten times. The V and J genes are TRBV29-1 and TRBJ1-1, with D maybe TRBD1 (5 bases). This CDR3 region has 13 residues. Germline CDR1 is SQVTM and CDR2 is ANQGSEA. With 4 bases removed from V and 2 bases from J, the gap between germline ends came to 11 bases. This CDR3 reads CSVGQLVNTEAFF. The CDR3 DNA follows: TGCAGCGTTGGACAGCTAGTTAACACTGAAGCTTTCTTT.

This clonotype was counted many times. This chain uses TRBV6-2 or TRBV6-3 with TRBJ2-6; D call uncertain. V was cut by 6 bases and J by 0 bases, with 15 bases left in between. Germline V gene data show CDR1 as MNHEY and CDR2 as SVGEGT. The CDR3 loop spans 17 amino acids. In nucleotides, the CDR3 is TGTGCCAGCAGCATCGGTCCATCTTCCTCTGGGGCCAACGTCCTGACTTTC. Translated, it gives CASSIGPSSSGANVLTF.

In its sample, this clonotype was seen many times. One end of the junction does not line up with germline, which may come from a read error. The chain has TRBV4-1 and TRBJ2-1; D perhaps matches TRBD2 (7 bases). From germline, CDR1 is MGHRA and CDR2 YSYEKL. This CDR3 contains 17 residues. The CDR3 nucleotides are TGCGCCAGCAGCCAAAGCCGCCTGGGGGGGGCCTACGATGAGCAGTTCTTC. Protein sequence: CASSQSRLGGAYDEQFF.

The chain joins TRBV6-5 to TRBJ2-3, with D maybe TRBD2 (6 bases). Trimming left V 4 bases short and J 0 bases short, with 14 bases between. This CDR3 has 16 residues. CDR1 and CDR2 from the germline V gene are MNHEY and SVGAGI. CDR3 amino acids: CASSSSGDYSTDTQYF. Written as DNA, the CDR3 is TGTGCCAGCAGTTCGTCGGGGGATTATAGCACAGATACGCAGTATTTT.

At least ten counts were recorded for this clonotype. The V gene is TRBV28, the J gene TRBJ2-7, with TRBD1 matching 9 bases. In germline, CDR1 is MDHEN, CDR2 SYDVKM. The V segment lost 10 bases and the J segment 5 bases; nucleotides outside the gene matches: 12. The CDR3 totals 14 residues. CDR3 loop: CANRKETGGHEQYF. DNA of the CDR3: TGTGCCAACAGGAAGGAGACAGGGGGTCACGAGCAGTACTTC.

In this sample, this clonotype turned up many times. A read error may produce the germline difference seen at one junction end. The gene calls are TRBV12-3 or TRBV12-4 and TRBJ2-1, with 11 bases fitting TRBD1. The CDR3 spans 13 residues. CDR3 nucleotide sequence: TGTGCCAGCAGTTTTAATGCGGACAGGGGGCAGGTCTTC. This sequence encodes CASSFNADRGQVF.

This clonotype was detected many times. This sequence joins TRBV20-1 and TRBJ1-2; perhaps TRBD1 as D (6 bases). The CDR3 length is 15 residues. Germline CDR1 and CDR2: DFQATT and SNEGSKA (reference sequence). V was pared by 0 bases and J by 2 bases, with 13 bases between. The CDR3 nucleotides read TGCAGTGCTAGAGACGCTCGAGGACAGAACTATGGCTACACCTTC. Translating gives CSARDARGQNYGYTF.

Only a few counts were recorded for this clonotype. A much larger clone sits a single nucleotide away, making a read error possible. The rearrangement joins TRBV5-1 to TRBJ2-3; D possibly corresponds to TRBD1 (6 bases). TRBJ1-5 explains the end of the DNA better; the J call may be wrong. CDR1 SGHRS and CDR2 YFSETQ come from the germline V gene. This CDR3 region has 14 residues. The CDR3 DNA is TGCGCCAGCACCTCTAGCGGGGGCACAGATACGCAGCATTTT. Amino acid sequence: CASTSSGGTDTQHF.

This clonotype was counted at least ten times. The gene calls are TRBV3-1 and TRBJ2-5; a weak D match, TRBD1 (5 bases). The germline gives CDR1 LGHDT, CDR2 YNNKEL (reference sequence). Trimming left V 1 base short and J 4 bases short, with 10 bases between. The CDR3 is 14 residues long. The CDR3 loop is CASSQVAGSETQYF. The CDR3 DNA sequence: TGTGCCAGCAGCCAAGTGGCAGGGTCAGAGACCCAGTACTTC.

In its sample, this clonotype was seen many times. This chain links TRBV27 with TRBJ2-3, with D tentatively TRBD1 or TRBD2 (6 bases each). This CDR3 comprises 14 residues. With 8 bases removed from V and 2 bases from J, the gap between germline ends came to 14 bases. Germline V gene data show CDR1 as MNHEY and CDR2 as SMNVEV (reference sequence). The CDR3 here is CASGARGPTDTQYF. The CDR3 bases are TGTGCCAGCGGAGCCCGGGGGCCCACAGATACGCAGTATTTT.

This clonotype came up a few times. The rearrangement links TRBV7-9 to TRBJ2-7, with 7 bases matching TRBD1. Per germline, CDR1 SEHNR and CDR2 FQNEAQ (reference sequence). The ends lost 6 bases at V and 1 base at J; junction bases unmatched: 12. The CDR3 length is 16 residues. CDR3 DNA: TGTGCCAGCAGTAGGGGTGAGGGGGCGAGGTCCTACGAGCAGTACTTC. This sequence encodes CASSRGEGARSYEQYF.

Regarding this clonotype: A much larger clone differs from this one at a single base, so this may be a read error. The CDR3 is CVSSSTRGGSNQPQHF. The CDR3 DNA sequence: TGTGTCAGCAGCTCAACAAGGGGGGGCAGCAATCAGCCCCAGCATTTT. The chain links TRBV6-5 to TRBJ1-5, with D perhaps matching TRBD1 (6 bases). The germline V gene has CDR1 MNHEY and CDR2 SVGAGI. The CDR3 has 16 amino acids.

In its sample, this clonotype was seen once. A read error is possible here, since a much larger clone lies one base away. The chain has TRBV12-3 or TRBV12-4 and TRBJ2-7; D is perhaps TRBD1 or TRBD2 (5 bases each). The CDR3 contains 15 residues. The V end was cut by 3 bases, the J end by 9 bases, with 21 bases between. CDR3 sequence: CASSFSGTGALRQYF. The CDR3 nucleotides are TGTGCCAGCAGTTTTTCCGGGACCGGCGCATTGAGGCAGTACTTC.

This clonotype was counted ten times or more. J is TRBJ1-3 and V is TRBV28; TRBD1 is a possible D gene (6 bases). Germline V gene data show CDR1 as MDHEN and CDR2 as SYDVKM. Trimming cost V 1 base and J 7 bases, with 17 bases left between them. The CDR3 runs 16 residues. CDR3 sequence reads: CASSLYSGGQGNTIYF. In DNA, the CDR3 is TGTGCCAGCAGTTTATATTCGGGGGGGCAGGGGAACACCATATATTTT.

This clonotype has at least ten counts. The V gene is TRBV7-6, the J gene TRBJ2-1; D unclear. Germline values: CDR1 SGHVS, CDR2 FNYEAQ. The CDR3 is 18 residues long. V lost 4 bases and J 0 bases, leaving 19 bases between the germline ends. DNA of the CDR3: TGTGCCAGCAGCTCTACCGCCCCCGGCAGTGGCTCCTACAATGAGCAGTTCTTC. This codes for CASSSTAPGSGSYNEQFF.

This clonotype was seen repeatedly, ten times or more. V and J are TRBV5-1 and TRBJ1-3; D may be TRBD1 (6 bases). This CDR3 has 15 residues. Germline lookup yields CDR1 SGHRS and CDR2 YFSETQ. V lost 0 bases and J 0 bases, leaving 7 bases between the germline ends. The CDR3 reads CASSLVQGSGNTIYF. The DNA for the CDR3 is TGCGCCAGCAGCTTGGTACAGGGCTCTGGAAACACCATATATTTT. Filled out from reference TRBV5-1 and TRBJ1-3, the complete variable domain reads KAGVTQTPRYLIKTRGQQVTLSCSPISGHRSVSWYQQTPGQGLQFLFEYFSETQRNKGNFPGRFSGRQFSNSRSEMNVSTLELGDSALYLCASSLVQGSGNTIYFGEGSWLTVV.

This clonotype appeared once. The DNA for the CDR3 is TGTGCCAGCTCCGAGGTAGGCACCGGGGAGCTGTTTTTT. As protein: CASSEVGTGELFF. This rearrangement joins TRBV18 to TRBJ2-2; no clear D. The V and J ends lost 6 bases and 4 bases respectively, with 9 bases between them. From germline, CDR1 is KGHSH and CDR2 LQKENI. CDR3 length: 13 amino acids.

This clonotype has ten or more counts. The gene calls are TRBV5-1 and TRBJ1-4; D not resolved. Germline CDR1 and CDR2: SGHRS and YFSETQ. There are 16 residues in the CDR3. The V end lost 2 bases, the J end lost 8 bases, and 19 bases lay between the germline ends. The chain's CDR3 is CASSLSPDPGMEKLFF. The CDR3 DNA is TGCGCCAGCAGCTTATCACCGGACCCAGGCATGGAAAAACTGTTTTTT.

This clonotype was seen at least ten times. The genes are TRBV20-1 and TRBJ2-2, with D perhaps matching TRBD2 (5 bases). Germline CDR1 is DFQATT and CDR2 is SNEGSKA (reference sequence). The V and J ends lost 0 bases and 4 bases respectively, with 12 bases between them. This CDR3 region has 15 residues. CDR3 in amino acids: CSAREGGLVTGELFF. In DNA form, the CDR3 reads TGCAGTGCTAGAGAAGGTGGACTTGTCACCGGGGAGCTGTTTTTT.

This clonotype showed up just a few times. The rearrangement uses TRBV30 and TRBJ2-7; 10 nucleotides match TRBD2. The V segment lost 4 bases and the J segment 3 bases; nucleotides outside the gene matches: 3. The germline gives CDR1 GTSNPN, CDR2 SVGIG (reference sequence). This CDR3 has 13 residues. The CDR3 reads CAWTSGGNYEQYF. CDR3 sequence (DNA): TGTGCCTGGACTAGCGGGGGAAACTACGAGCAGTACTTC. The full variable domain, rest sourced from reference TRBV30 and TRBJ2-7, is SQTIHQWPATLVQPVGSPLSLECTVEGTSNPNLYWYRQAAGRGLQLLFYSVGIGQISSEVPQNLSASRPQDRQFILSSKKLLLSDSGFYLCAWTSGGNYEQYFGPGTRLTVT.

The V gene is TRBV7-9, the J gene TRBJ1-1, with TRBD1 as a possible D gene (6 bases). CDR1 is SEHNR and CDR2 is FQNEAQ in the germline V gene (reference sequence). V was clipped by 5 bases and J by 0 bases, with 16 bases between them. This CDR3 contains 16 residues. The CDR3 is CASSPVGGGMNTEAFF. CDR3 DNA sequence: TGTGCCAGCAGCCCCGTCGGGGGCGGAATGAACACTGAAGCTTTCTTT. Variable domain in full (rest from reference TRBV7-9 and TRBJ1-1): DTGVSQNPRHKITKRGQNVTFRCDPISEHNRLYWYRQTLGQGPEFLTYFQNEAQLEKSRLLSDRFSAERPKGSFSTLEIQRTEQGDSAMYLCASSPVGGGMNTEAFFGQGTRLTVV.

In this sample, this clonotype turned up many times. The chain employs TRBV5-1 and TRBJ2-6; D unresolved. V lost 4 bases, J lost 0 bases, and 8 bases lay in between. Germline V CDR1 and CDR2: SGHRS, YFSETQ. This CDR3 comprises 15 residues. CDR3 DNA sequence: TGCGCCAGCAGCCAGACCCACTCTGGGGCCAACGTCCTGACTTTC. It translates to CASSQTHSGANVLTF. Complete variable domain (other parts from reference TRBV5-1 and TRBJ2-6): KAGVTQTPRYLIKTRGQQVTLSCSPISGHRSVSWYQQTPGQGLQFLFEYFSETQRNKGNFPGRFSGRQFSNSRSEMNVSTLELGDSALYLCASSQTHSGANVLTFGAGSRLTVL.

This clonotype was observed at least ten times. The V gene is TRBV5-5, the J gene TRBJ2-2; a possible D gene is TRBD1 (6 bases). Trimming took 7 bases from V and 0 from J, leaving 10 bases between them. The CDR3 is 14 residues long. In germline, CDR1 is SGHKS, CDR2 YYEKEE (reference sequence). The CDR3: CASYTGPNTGELFF. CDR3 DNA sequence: TGTGCCAGCTATACAGGGCCGAACACCGGGGAGCTGTTTTTT.

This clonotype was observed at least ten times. The CDR3 coding sequence is TGTGCCAGCAGCTACACGTCTACCTTGACGGGCGAGCAGTACTTC. As protein: CASSYTSTLTGEQYF. V usage is TRBV5-5 and J usage is TRBJ2-7; the D is unclear. The ends were cut back, 3 bases at V and 6 bases at J, with 19 bases in the middle. Germline V CDR1 and CDR2: SGHKS, YYEKEE (reference sequence). This CDR3 is built from 15 residues.

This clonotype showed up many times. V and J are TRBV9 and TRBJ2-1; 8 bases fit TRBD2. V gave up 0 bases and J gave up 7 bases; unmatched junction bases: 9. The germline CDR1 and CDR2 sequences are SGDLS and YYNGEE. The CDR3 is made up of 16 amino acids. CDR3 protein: CASSVGRGTRGNEQFF. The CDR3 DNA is TGTGCCAGCAGCGTAGGAAGGGGGACTAGAGGGAATGAGCAGTTCTTC.

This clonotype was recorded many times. This chain's CDR3 is CSARDGGGNIQYF. As DNA, the CDR3 is TGCAGTGCTAGAGATGGGGGAGGGAACATTCAGTACTTC. The J gene is TRBJ2-4, the V gene TRBV20-1; 7 bases fit TRBD2. CDR1 DFQATT and CDR2 SNEGSKA come from the germline V gene (reference sequence). With 0 bases clipped from V and 7 bases from J, the junction kept 3 bases outside the gene matches. The CDR3 extends over 13 amino acids.

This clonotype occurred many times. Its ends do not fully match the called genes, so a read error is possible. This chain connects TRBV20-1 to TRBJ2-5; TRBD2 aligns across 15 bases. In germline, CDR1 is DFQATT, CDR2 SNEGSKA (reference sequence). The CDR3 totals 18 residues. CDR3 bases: TGCAGCGCTAGAGTAGGACTAGCGGGGGGGAAGGCTTGGGAGACCCAGTACTTC. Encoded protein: CSARVGLAGGKAWETQYF.